The clone carrying this T cell receptor beta chain was recorded a few times. What it binds is not known. Germline assignment: CDR1 MNHNS and CDR2 SASEGT. Trimming cost V 6 bases and J 3 bases; bases outside gene matches: 18. The CDR3 length is 19 residues. The record originates from a study of identical twins. Template switching added a universal primer site, and cDNA bore unique molecular identifiers. In TCRdb, the 5' RACE reads were re-called with MiXCR into one record per CDR3 protein. The table records 650,000 to 800,000 distinct CDR3 sequences, under 9% of them present only once. Study observations and caveats: High-abundance cord blood beta clonotypes had fewer insertions; memory repertoires showed none. Partly confounded zero-insertion analyses could result from invariant MAIT and iNKT cells.

Donors uniformly comprised healthy Caucasians. This sample also belongs to another study, concerning yellow fever vaccine responses in identical twins.

The J gene is TRBJ2-5, the V gene TRBV6-1; 11 bases fit TRBD1. Input material: PBMCs. This receptor was taken from a woman aged 18-35 years in good health. The CDR3, as DNA: TGTGCCAGCAGCAGGTTTAGGACAGGGGGCGGGGTGGGAAAAGAGACCCAGTACTTC. Translated, it gives CASSRFRTGGGVGKETQYF.